The clone carrying this T cell receptor beta chain was counted ten times or more. Its specificity is unknown. Trimming cost V 3 bases and J 4 bases, with 12 bases left between them. The germline V gene encodes CDR1 DFQATT and CDR2 SNEGSKA (reference sequence). The CDR3 covers 13 residues. The data originate from a study of T-cell reconstitution after alpha-beta-depleted transplantation in children. Findings and limits, study-wide: At around two months after transplant, the alpha-beta T cells were reportedly derived from several hundred expanded clones that came from non-depleted graft cells. Fresh T-cell production supplied most of the T-cell counts and diversity seen one year after transplant. There were some patients whose high TCRbeta diversity at day 60 came from surviving recipient T cells and thymic progenitors.

As it was prepared, the TCRbeta library received unique molecular identifiers. TCRdb called the PCR reads again in MiXCR, with one record for every CDR3 protein. The data contain about 200,000 distinct CDR3 sequences, roughly 7.1% of them singletons. This receptor was taken from a boy aged 2 to 10 with acute lymphoblastic leukemia, due to receive a stem cell transplant. The sample in question was PBMCs, obtained before TCRalphabeta/CD19-depleted stem cell transplant. The chain combines TRBV20-1 with TRBJ2-5, with D possibly matching TRBD1 (5 bases). The CDR3 bases are TGCAGTGCTAGGTCGCAGGGATCAGAGACCCAGTACTTC. Translating it yields CSARSQGSETQYF.